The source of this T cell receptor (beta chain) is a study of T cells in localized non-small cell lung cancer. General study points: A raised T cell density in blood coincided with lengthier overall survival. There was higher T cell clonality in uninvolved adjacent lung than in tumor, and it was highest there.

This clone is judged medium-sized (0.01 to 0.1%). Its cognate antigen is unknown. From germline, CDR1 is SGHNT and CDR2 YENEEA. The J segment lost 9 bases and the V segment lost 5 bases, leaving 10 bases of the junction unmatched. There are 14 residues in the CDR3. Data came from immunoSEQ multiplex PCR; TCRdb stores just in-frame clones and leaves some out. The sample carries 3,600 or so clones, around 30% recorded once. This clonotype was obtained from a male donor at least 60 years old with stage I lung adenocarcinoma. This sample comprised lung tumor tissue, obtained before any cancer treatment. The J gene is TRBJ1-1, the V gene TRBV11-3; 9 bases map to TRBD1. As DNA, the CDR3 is TGTGCCAGCAGCCCCCCCGGGACAGGGATGAAAGCTTTCTTT. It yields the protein CASSPPGTGMKAFF.